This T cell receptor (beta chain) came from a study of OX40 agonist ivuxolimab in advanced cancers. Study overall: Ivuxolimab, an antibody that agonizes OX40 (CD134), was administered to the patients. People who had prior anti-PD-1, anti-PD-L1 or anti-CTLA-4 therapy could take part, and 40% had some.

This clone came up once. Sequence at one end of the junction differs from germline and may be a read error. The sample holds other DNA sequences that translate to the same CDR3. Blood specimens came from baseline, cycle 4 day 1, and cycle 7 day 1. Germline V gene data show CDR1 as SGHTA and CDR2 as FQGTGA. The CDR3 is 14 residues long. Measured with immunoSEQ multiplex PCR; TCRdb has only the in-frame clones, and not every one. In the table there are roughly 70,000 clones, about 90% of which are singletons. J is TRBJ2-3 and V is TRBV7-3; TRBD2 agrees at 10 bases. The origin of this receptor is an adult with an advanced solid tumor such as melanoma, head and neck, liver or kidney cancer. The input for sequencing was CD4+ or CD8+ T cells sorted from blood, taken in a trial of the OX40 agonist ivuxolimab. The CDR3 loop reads CASSSGLASDTQYF. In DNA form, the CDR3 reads TGTGCTAGCAGCTCGGGACTAGCGAGCGATACGCAGTATTTT. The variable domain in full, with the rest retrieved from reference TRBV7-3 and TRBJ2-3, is GAGVSQTPSNKVTEKGKYVELRCDPISGHTALYWYRQSLGQGPEFLIYFQGTGAADDSGLPNDRFFAVRPEGSVSTLKIQRTERGDSAVYLCASSSGLASDTQYFGPGTRLTVL.